These T cell receptor beta chains were read from a single sample in a study of cytomegalovirus exposure and HLA in healthy donors. TCRdb keeps only in-frame clones here, not all; method: immunoSEQ multiplex PCR. The repertoire holds tens of thousands of clones, with more than 60% as singletons. Sequenced input: PBMCs. The receptors shown here come from a woman aged 40-49 years in good health and CMV-seropositive. Both conserved end residues are part of each CDR3. D genes are given only for firm matches. Expanded clones are given a class, and other clones once, few, many or no size at all.

TRBJ1-4	.	TRBV10-3	.	TGTGCCATCAGTGAGCAGGCGACAACTAATGAAAAACTGTTTTTT	CAISEQATTNEKLFF
TRBJ2-7	TRBD1	TRBV5-1	.	TGCGCCAGCAGCTTGGGGGGACAGTTTGGAGACGAGCAGTACTTC	CASSLGGQFGDEQYF
TRBJ2-7	TRBD1	TRBV30	.	TGTGCCGGGGGACAGGGGGCCGGAGAGCAGTACTTC	CAGGQGAGEQYF
TRBJ2-7	TRBD2	TRBV30	.	TGTGCCTGGAGTCCTTTTACTAGCGGGGCTACCTACGAGCAGTACTTC	CAWSPFTSGATYEQYF
TRBJ1-1	.	TRBV7-2	.	TGTGCCAGCAGCTTACAAGGGGGAGCGGGGCTAAGCACTGAAGCTTTCTTT	CASSLQGGAGLSTEAFF
TRBJ1-2	.	TRBV28	.	TGTGCCACCAGTTCTATTTCTGGCTACACCTTC	CATSSISGYTF
TRBJ2-2	TRBD1	TRBV7-9	.	TGTGCCAGCAGCTTAGCGTCAGCTACAGGGGATACCGGGGAGCTGTTTTTT	CASSLASATGDTGELFF
TRBJ2-7	TRBD2	TRBV29-1	few	TGCAGCGTTTCTAGCGGGGGCTCCTACGAGCAGTACTTC	CSVSSGGSYEQYF
TRBJ1-2	TRBD1	TRBV5-1	.	TGCGCCAGCAGCCTAGGACAGGGGGTTGGCTATGGCTACACCTTC	CASSLGQGVGYGYTF
TRBJ1-1	TRBD1	TRBV5-1	.	TGCGCCAGCTCTACTCTTGGGACAGGGAGTGGTCTAGGCACTGAAGCTTTCTTT	CASSTLGTGSGLGTEAFF
TRBJ2-1	.	TRBV19	once	TGTGCCAGTAGTATTCGCAGGCCCCCCTACAATGAGCAGTTCTTC	CASSIRRPPYNEQFF
TRBJ1-4	.	TRBV29-1	few	TGCAGCGTCCAAGGGGGAGCTAATGAAAAACTGTTTTTT	CSVQGGANEKLFF
TRBJ2-3	.	TRBV7-2	few	TGTGCCAGCAGCTTAGATAGGAGCCCAAGCACAGATACGCAGTATTTT	CASSLDRSPSTDTQYF
TRBJ2-1	TRBD2	TRBV5-1	.	TGCGCCAGCAGCGTTAGCGGGGGCTCCTACAATGAGCAGTTCTTC	CASSVSGGSYNEQFF
TRBJ2-5	.	TRBV27	once	TGTGCCAGCAGTTTAAGAGAAGGCTACGGGCAGTACTTC	CASSLREGYGQYF
TRBJ2-1	.	TRBV30	.	TGTGCCTGGAGTTATACGACCGGGGGGCGCGAGCAGTTCTTC	CAWSYTTGGREQFF
TRBJ2-3	TRBD2	TRBV6-1	once	TGTGCCAGCAGTTCCCTAGCGGGGGCGGGGGATACGCAGTATTTT	CASSSLAGAGDTQYF
TRBJ2-6	.	TRBV6-5	.	TGTGCCAGCCGGCCACAGGGTTCTGGGGCCAACGTCCTGACTTTC	CASRPQGSGANVLTF
TRBJ2-7	.	TRBV6-1	few	TGTGCCAGCAGTGAAGACTTAGGGGCAAGGGGCTACGAGCAGTACTTC	CASSEDLGARGYEQYF